This T cell receptor beta chain was profiled in a study of cytotoxic CD8 clonotypes in ibrutinib-treated CLL. With respect to this clone: Its specificity is not known.

Libraries were prepared by immunoSEQ multiplex PCR; TCRdb keeps only in-frame clonotypes and omits some of them. Of 150,000 or so clones in the sample, about 84% were seen once. Study-wide results and caveats: Increased clonality at ibrutinib response gave way to a return toward baseline at progression. Baseline values of clonality outstripped age-matched healthy donors and followed circulating CD8+ T-cell counts.

The CDR3 is 12 residues long. Germline loops: CDR1 SGHNT, CDR2 YYREEE (reference sequence). Trimming shortened V by 4 bases and J by 7 bases, and 9 bases separated the two germline ends. This sample comprised PBMCs, obtained after 36 months of ibrutinib treatment. V usage is TRBV5-4 and J usage is TRBJ2-1; D is unclear. This receptor was identified in a human donor with chronic lymphocytic leukemia. The CDR3 DNA is TGTGCCAGCAGCGGCACAGCAAATGAGCAGTTCTTC. Translation: CASSGTANEQFF. Drawing the rest from reference TRBV5-4 and TRBJ2-1, the complete variable domain is ETGVTQSPTHLIKTRGQQVTLRCSSQSGHNTVSWYQQALGQGPQFIFQYYREEENGRGNFPPRFSGLQFPNYSSELNVNALELDDSALYLCASSGTANEQFFGPGTRLTVL.